These T cell receptor beta chains were read from a single sample in a study of CD8 T cells in Susac syndrome. MiXCR, run by TCRdb on the immunoSEQ multiplex PCR reads, gives a single entry per CDR3 protein. The sample has about 200,000 distinct CDR3 sequences; roughly 95% are singletons. Sample: CD4+ T cells from PBMCs. The source of these receptors is a human donor in good health. The CDR3 runs from the conserved cysteine through the conserved F or W. Fields, in order: D gene, V gene, clone size, J gene, CDR3 protein, CDR3 DNA. D genes are given only for firm matches. Not every row has a clone size; where given, it reads once, few, many or a size class.

NA	TRBV5-1	NA	TRBJ1-1	CASSFRPGTEAFF	TGCGCCAGCAGCTTCAGACCCGGGACTGAAGCTTTCTTT
NA	TRBV7-3	NA	TRBJ2-1	CASSPGRTDWLRQFF	TGTGCCAGCAGCCCGGGACGAACGGACTGGTTAAGGCAGTTCTTC
NA	TRBV2	NA	TRBJ1-6	CATQKLRVGASPLHF	TGTGCCACTCAAAAGCTGAGGGTAGGGGCTTCACCCCTCCACTTT
NA	TRBV25-1	NA	TRBJ2-5	CASSEGGRGGETQYF	TGTGCCAGCAGTGAGGGGGGGCGCGGGGGAGAGACCCAGTACTTC
NA	TRBV3-1	NA	TRBJ1-5	CASSPRGGVQPNQPQHF	TGTGCCAGCAGCCCGCGTGGAGGGGTCCAACCCAATCAGCCCCAGCATTTT
TRBD1	TRBV20-1	NA	TRBJ2-7	CSASPLTGGSYEQYF	TGCAGTGCTAGCCCGTTGACAGGGGGCTCCTACGAGCAGTACTTC
TRBD2	TRBV5-1	once	TRBJ2-1	CASSLRLANEQFF	TGCGCCAGCAGCCTTCGACTAGCAAATGAGCAGTTCTTC
TRBD2	TRBV6-5	NA	TRBJ2-1	CASGEGREQFF	TGTGCCAGCGGGGAGGGACGCGAGCAGTTCTTC
NA	TRBV18	NA	TRBJ1-4	CASSPEEKLFF	TGTGCCAGCTCACCTGAGGAAAAACTGTTTTTT
TRBD2	TRBV20-1	NA	TRBJ2-5	CSARGGLAGGQETQYF	TGCAGTGCTAGAGGGGGACTAGCGGGAGGACAAGAGACCCAGTACTTC
NA	TRBV7-8	NA	TRBJ1-5	CASSPLGLGLNQPQHF	TGTGCCAGCAGCCCTCTGGGGTTGGGACTCAATCAGCCCCAGCATTTT
NA	TRBV27	once	TRBJ2-5	CASGRETQYF	TGTGCCAGCGGACGCGAGACCCAGTACTTC
TRBD1	TRBV7-8	NA	TRBJ2-7	CASSSRVPGQGGYF	TGTGCCAGCAGCTCAAGGGTCCCGGGACAGGGAGGGTACTTC
NA	TRBV21-1	NA	TRBJ1-2	CASSRLTTGRCNGYTF	TGTGCCAGCAGCCGTCTTACTACAGGGAGATGTAATGGCTACACCTTC
NA	TRBV29-1	NA	TRBJ1-2	CSYGGGIWHYGYTF	TGCAGCTACGGAGGGGGTATCTGGCACTATGGCTACACCTTC
TRBD2	TRBV4-1	NA	TRBJ2-3	CASSQVRASGADTQYF	TGCGCCAGCAGCCAAGTTCGGGCTAGCGGCGCAGATACGCAGTATTTT
NA	TRBV7-9	NA	TRBJ1-1	CASSDDTEAFF	TGTGCCAGCAGCGACGACACTGAAGCTTTCTTT
NA	TRBV6-5	NA	TRBJ1-5	CASSALKGDQPQHF	TGTGCCAGCAGCGCCCTCAAGGGGGATCAGCCCCAGCATTTT
NA	TRBV15	NA	TRBJ1-1	CATSRGIQGFDPEAFF	TGTGCCACCAGCAGAGGGATCCAGGGTTTTGATCCAGAAGCTTTCTTT
NA	TRBV27	NA	TRBJ1-5	CASSFRGAQPQHF	TGTGCCAGCAGTTTTCGAGGGGCCCAGCCCCAGCATTTT
NA	TRBV24-1	NA	TRBJ1-2	CATSEGAYGYTF	TGTGCCACCAGTGAGGGGGCCTATGGCTACACCTTC
TRBD1	TRBV30	NA	TRBJ1-2	CAWTPTGGYGYTF	TGTGCCTGGACCCCGACAGGGGGCTATGGCTACACCTTC
NA	TRBV7-2	few	TRBJ1-5	CASSLKGGGNQPQHF	TGTGCCAGCAGTCTAAAGGGAGGGGGTAATCAGCCCCAGCATTTT
TRBD1	TRBV3-1	once	TRBJ1-1	CASSQTDRGVAFF	TGTGCCAGCAGCCAAACGGACAGGGGAGTAGCTTTCTTT
NA	TRBV2	NA	TRBJ2-1	CASSSSPARDNEQFF	TGTGCCAGCTCCTCTAGCCCGGCTCGGGACAATGAGCAGTTCTTC
NA	TRBV3-1	NA	TRBJ2-3	CASSQDRADTQYF	TGTGCCAGCAGCCAAGATCGGGCGGATACGCAGTATTTT
NA	TRBV24-1	once	TRBJ2-1	CATSDPTLLAGQFF	TGTGCCACCAGTGACCCCACCCTTTTGGCTGGGCAGTTCTTC
NA	TRBV4-3	NA	TRBJ1-2	CASSPGAAMGSGYTF	TGCGCCAGCAGCCCAGGGGCAGCCATGGGATCGGGCTACACCTTC
NA	TRBV30	NA	TRBJ1-1	CAWSVGGATEAFF	TGTGCCTGGAGTGTAGGGGGTGCCACTGAAGCTTTCTTT
NA	TRBV12-3/TRBV12-4	NA	TRBJ2-1	CASSPRPFDEQFF	TGTGCCAGCAGTCCCAGGCCCTTCGATGAGCAGTTCTTC
NA	TRBV11-2	NA	TRBJ2-5	CASSLDGWVQETQYF	TGTGCCAGCAGCTTAGATGGATGGGTCCAAGAGACCCAGTACTTC
NA	TRBV7-2	NA	TRBJ2-3	CASSQGLRDTQYF	TGTGCCAGCAGCCAAGGACTGCGAGATACGCAGTATTTT
NA	TRBV12-3/TRBV12-4	NA	TRBJ2-3	CASTRGASDTQYF	TGTGCCAGCACCCGCGGGGCATCCGATACGCAGTATTTT
NA	TRBV7-3	NA	TRBJ2-4	CASSQGAKNIQYF	TGTGCCAGCAGCCAGGGAGCCAAAAACATTCAGTACTTC
NA	TRBV20-1	NA	TRBJ2-1	CSARDTLFPAMHEQFF	TGCAGTGCTAGAGATACACTCTTCCCGGCTATGCATGAGCAGTTCTTC
TRBD2	TRBV4-1	NA	TRBJ2-1	CASGRTSDNNEQFF	TGCGCCAGCGGCCGGACTAGCGATAACAATGAGCAGTTCTTC
NA	TRBV5-1	NA	TRBJ2-5	CASMSVTGEETQYF	TGCGCCAGCATGTCTGTGACAGGCGAAGAGACCCAGTACTTC
NA	TRBV4-3	NA	TRBJ1-2	CASSQNGANGGGYTF	TGCGCCAGCAGCCAGAACGGTGCCAACGGTGGTGGCTACACCTTC
TRBD2	TRBV3-1	NA	TRBJ2-1	CASGGLDEQFF	TGTGCCAGCGGAGGACTAGATGAGCAGTTCTTC
NA	TRBV12-5	NA	TRBJ2-1	CASGSTQSDSRRDNEQFF	TGTGCTAGTGGTTCAACACAGTCGGACAGCCGAAGGGACAATGAGCAGTTCTTC
TRBD1	TRBV9	NA	TRBJ2-7	CASSVAGQGGHEQYF	TGTGCCAGCAGCGTAGCGGGACAGGGAGGCCACGAGCAGTACTTC
NA	TRBV12-5	NA	TRBJ2-1	CASGLEPGPSSYNEQFF	TGTGCTAGTGGTTTGGAACCGGGCCCCAGCTCCTACAATGAGCAGTTCTTC
NA	TRBV2	NA	TRBJ2-5	CATDRAGGETQYF	TGTGCCACGGACAGGGCGGGAGGAGAGACCCAGTACTTC
TRBD2	TRBV9	NA	TRBJ2-1	CASSGTSRYNEQFF	TGTGCCAGCAGCGGGACTAGCCGCTACAATGAGCAGTTCTTC
NA	TRBV12-3/TRBV12-4	NA	TRBJ1-2	CASRLDGNTYGYTF	TGTGCCAGCAGACTTGACGGTAACACCTATGGCTACACCTTC
NA	TRBV24-1	NA	TRBJ2-3	CATSVAGTDTQYF	TGTGCCACCAGTGTAGCGGGCACAGATACGCAGTATTTT
NA	TRBV6-1	NA	TRBJ2-5	CATSGMVVGTQYF	TGTGCCACCTCAGGAATGGTGGTGGGGACCCAGTACTTC
TRBD1	TRBV25-1	NA	TRBJ2-7	CASSEWDSGLGEQYF	TGTGCCAGCAGTGAATGGGACAGTGGGCTGGGCGAGCAGTACTTC
NA	TRBV18	NA	TRBJ2-2	CASSPNAGGELFF	TGTGCCAGCTCACCAAATGCCGGCGGGGAGCTGTTTTTT
TRBD1	TRBV27	NA	TRBJ1-5	CASSSTPQGAKQPQHF	TGTGCCAGCAGTTCCACCCCGCAGGGGGCGAAGCAGCCCCAGCATTTT
NA	TRBV12-3/TRBV12-4	NA	TRBJ2-7	CASSSFYEQYF	TGTGCCAGCAGTTCCTTTTACGAGCAGTACTTC